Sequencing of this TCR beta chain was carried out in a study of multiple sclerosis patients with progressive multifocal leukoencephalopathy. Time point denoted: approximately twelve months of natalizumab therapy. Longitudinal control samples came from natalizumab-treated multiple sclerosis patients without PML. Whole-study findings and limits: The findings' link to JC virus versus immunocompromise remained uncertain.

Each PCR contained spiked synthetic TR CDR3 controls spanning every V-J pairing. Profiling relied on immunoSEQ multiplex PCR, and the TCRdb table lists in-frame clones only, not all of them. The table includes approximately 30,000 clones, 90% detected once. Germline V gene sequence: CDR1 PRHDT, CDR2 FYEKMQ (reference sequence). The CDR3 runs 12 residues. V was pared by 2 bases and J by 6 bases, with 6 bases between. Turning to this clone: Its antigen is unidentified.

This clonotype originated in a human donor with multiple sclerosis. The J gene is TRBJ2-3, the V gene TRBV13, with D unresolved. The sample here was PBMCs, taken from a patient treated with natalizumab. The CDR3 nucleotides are TGTGCCAGCAGCTTACGGGTCGATACGCAGTATTTT. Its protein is CASSLRVDTQYF.